This entry concerns a single T cell receptor (beta chain). The sample is drawn from a study of blood T cell repertoires in COVID-19. Study in general: The United States, Italy and Spain were the sources of the acute and convalescent COVID-19 samples. PBMCs, B-cell-depleted T cells, or T cells were the source of the cDNA or gDNA that made up the material.

Original analysis: Amplification of reference gene primers provided the estimated nucleated cell counts. Sequencing was performed with immunoSEQ multiplex PCR; in TCRdb, only in-frame clones are kept and a portion is missing. Clone size and the V and J calls come from that table; the DNA yielded D and trimming. The sample has over 300,000 clones, almost 90% seen once. The length of the CDR3 is 16 residues. The sequencing input was peripheral blood. This TCR was recovered from a man aged 18 to 29 with active or convalescent COVID-19. The chain employs TRBV21-1 and TRBJ2-7; no DNA check was done on the table's D call, TRBD2. TRBV21-1 is designated a pseudogene. This chain's CDR3 is CASSPPTSAFPYEQYF. The CDR3, as DNA: TGTGCCAGCAGCCCTCCAACTAGCGCGTTCCCCTACGAGCAGTACTTC.